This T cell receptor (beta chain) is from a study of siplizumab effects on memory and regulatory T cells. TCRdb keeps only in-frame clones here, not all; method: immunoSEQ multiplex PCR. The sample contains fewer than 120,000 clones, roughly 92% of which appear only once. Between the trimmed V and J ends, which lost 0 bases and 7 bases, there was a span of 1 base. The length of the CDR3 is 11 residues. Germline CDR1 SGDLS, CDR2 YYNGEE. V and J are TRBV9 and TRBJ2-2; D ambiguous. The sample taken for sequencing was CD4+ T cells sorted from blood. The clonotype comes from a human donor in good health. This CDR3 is CASSVGGELFF. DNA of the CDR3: TGTGCCAGCAGCGTAGGCGGGGAGCTGTTTTTT.